The TCR beta chain under discussion was sequenced for a study of blood T cell repertoires in COVID-19. Study as a whole: The study drew acute and convalescent COVID-19 samples from the United States, Italy and Spain.

TCRdb's table, derived via immunoSEQ multiplex PCR, lists solely in-frame clones and lacks some. The sample consists of approximately 37,000 clones, more than 85% of them appearing once. Trimming shortened V by 3 bases and J by 3 bases, and 12 bases separated the two germline ends. The germline gives CDR1 SEHNR, CDR2 FQNEAQ (reference sequence). The CDR3 has 15 residues. This clone was found a few times. The specimen sequenced was peripheral blood. The chain uses TRBV7-9 and TRBJ1-5, with D possibly matching TRBD1 (6 bases). The TCR was taken from an elderly woman with acute or convalescent COVID-19. The chain's CDR3 is CASSFGRGNNQPQHF. The CDR3 nucleotides read TGTGCCAGCAGCTTCGGGAGGGGGAACAATCAGCCCCAGCATTTT.